The rows below give T cell receptor beta chains drawn from one sample of a study of blood T cell repertoires in COVID-19. Sequencing was performed with immunoSEQ multiplex PCR; in TCRdb, only in-frame clones are kept and a portion is missing. The sample holds 400,000 to 550,000 clones, about 89% seen once. The specimen was peripheral blood. These receptors were collected from a woman under 40 with acute or convalescent COVID-19. Each CDR3 is given with its conserved first and last residue. A D gene is named only where the DNA matches it firmly. For some rows the clone size is stated as once, few or many, or as a class when expanded; others skip it.

d_call j_call v_call clone_size cdr3_nt cdr3_aa
TRBD1 TRBJ1-4 TRBV4-1 . TGCGCCAGCAGCCTAACACGGGACAGGGGGCGCGGGACTAATGAAAAACTGTTTTTT CASSLTRDRGRGTNEKLFF
. TRBJ1-5 TRBV2 . TGTGCCAGCAGGGGAGGGATTTGGCAGCCCCAGCATTTT CASRGGIWQPQHF
TRBD2 TRBJ2-3 TRBV11-3 . TGTGCCAGCAGCTTAGACCCTTGGAGCGGGGGAACAGATACGCAGTATTTT CASSLDPWSGGTDTQYF
TRBD2 TRBJ2-1 TRBV5-1 . TGCGCCAGCAGCTTGGATCAGCGGGGGGCCCTACAGTTCTTC CASSLDQRGALQFF
. TRBJ1-5 TRBV12-3/TRBV12-4 many TGTGCCAGCAGACCCGGGGGGAATCAGCCCCAGCATTTT CASRPGGNQPQHF
. TRBJ1-2 TRBV6-5 once TGTGCCAGCAGTTACTTGAATTTTGCGGGGGGCTACACCTTC CASSYLNFAGGYTF
. TRBJ2-2 TRBV9 . TGTGCCAGCAGCATCCGGACAGCGAACACCGGGGAGCTGTTTTTT CASSIRTANTGELFF
TRBD1 TRBJ1-1 TRBV11-3 . TGTGCCCACACCCTACGACAGGGGGTCCGCACTGAAGCTTTCTTT CAHTLRQGVRTEAFF
. TRBJ2-5 TRBV10-2 . TGCGCCAGCAGTGAGAGCAGGGTGGGGTTTCAAGAGACCCAGTACTTC CASSESRVGFQETQYF
. TRBJ2-5 TRBV5-5 . TGTGCCAGCAGCTTGGGGCTCGGGGTCGAAGAGACCCAGTACTTC CASSLGLGVEETQYF
. TRBJ2-7 TRBV28 . TGTGCCAGCAGCGGTCCCGGGTTTTTGTACGAGCAGTACTTC CASSGPGFLYEQYF
TRBD2 TRBJ2-1 TRBV7-9 once TGTGCCAGCAGCCCCCGACTAGCGGGGGGATGGGGTGAGCAGTTCTTC CASSPRLAGGWGEQFF
. TRBJ1-2 TRBV24-1 . TGTGCCACCAGTGATCCCGCGTCAGGGAGGGATGGCTACACCTTC CATSDPASGRDGYTF
TRBD2 TRBJ2-5 TRBV30 once TGTGCCTGGAGTGGTGGAGCGGGGGCCAATACCCAGTACTTC CAWSGGAGANTQYF
. TRBJ1-1 TRBV5-1 . TGCGCCAGCAGCCCGTCGGTGAACACTGAAGCTTTCTTT CASSPSVNTEAFF
TRBD1 TRBJ2-3 TRBV5-1 . TGCGCCAGCAGCTTGTGGGACAGCGTACCCACAGATACGCAGTATTTT CASSLWDSVPTDTQYF
TRBD1 TRBJ2-2 TRBV2 . TGTGCCAGCAGACACGACAGGGACACCGGGGAGCTGTTTTTT CASRHDRDTGELFF
TRBD1 TRBJ2-2 TRBV5-6 . TGTGCCAGCAGCTTGGGGGACAGGGACACCGGGGAGCTGTTTTTT CASSLGDRDTGELFF
. TRBJ1-5 TRBV7-2 . TGTGCCAGCAGCTTAAGTCGGTTTCAGCCCCAGCATTTT CASSLSRFQPQHF
TRBD2 TRBJ2-3 TRBV28 . TGTGCCAGCAGTTTTCCGGGGGGGGGTACAGATACGCAGTATTTT CASSFPGGGTDTQYF
TRBD2 TRBJ2-3 TRBV6-2/TRBV6-3 . TGTGCCAGCAGTTATTGGACTAGCGGGGGGTCTCAAGATACGCAGTATTTT CASSYWTSGGSQDTQYF
. TRBJ1-1 TRBV21-1 . TGTGCCAGCAACCCAGACAGGGGGAACACTGAAGCTTTCTTT CASNPDRGNTEAFF
TRBD1 TRBJ2-7 TRBV7-9 . TGTGCCAGCAGCTTATATGGACAGGGGGCTTACGAGCAGTACTTC CASSLYGQGAYEQYF
. TRBJ1-3 TRBV28 . TGTGCCAGCAGACACCTTCTAGCGGGGAGCACCGGAAACACCATATATTTT CASRHLLAGSTGNTIYF
. TRBJ2-3 TRBV7-6 . TGTGCCAGCAGCTTAACTGCGGGGTCTAGCACAGATACGCAGTATTTT CASSLTAGSSTDTQYF
TRBD1 TRBJ2-7 TRBV6-2/TRBV6-3 once TGTGCCAGCAGTTACTCGGGACAGGGCACCTACGAGCAGTACTTC CASSYSGQGTYEQYF
TRBD1 TRBJ1-1 TRBV19 . TGTGCCAGTAGTATAAAGGGGGCGGCGAACACTGAAGCTTTCTTT CASSIKGAANTEAFF
. TRBJ2-7 TRBV7-3 . TGTGCCAGCAGCTTATGGGCAGGGGGGTCCTACGAGCAGTACTTC CASSLWAGGSYEQYF
TRBD1 TRBJ2-7 TRBV2 . TGTGCCAGCAGTGAGGGACAGGGGGCCTACGAGCAGTACTTC CASSEGQGAYEQYF
. TRBJ2-2 TRBV19 . TGTGCCAGTAGTATACGGACAACGAACACCGGGGAGCTGTTTTTT CASSIRTTNTGELFF
. TRBJ2-5 TRBV5-4 . TGTGCCAGCAGCGGGGCGGGGACGGACCAAGAGACCCAGTACTTC CASSGAGTDQETQYF
. TRBJ2-5 TRBV2 . TGTGCCAGCATTAAATTGGGGCAGAAAGAGACCCAGTACTTC CASIKLGQKETQYF